A single sample gave rise to the 23 T cell receptor beta chains below, sequenced in a study of blood T cell repertoires in COVID-19. Some clones are missing from TCRdb's copy, which holds only in-frame ones; the method was immunoSEQ multiplex PCR. The repertoire holds hundreds of thousands of clones, with 70% to 90% as singletons. Material for sequencing was peripheral blood. All receptors derive from a woman aged 18-29 years who had recovered from COVID-19.

The rearrangement uses TRBV9 and TRBJ1-2; 8 bases line up with TRBD1. The CDR3 is 17 amino acids. V was pared by 4 bases and J by 4 bases, with 15 bases of the junction left unmatched. Germline V gene data show CDR1 as SGDLS and CDR2 as YYNGEE. The CDR3 region has the DNA TGTGCCAGCAGCACTGGACAGGGAATGTACTCAAGCTATGGCTACACCTTC. Its translation is CASSTGQGMYSSYGYTF.

The rearrangement links TRBV11-2 to TRBJ2-1, with 10 bases fitting TRBD2. The CDR3 is made up of 15 amino acids. CDR1 SGHAT and CDR2 FQNNGV come from the germline V gene. Trimming removed 5 bases from V and 5 bases from J; junction bases left unmatched: 6. The CDR3 sequence is CASSQLAGGNNEQFF. DNA of the CDR3: TGTGCCAGCAGCCAATTAGCGGGAGGCAACAATGAGCAGTTCTTC.

The V gene is TRBV24-1, the J gene TRBJ2-1, with TRBD2 matching over 7 bases. The CDR3 contains 13 residues. CDR1 KGHDR and CDR2 SFDVKD come from the germline V gene. The junction had 5 bases not matched to a gene; V was cut back by 10 bases and J by 3 bases. CDR3 coding DNA: TGTGCCACTGGACTAGTCGACTACAATGAGCAGTTCTTC. Its protein product is CATGLVDYNEQFF.

The rearrangement links TRBV7-2 to TRBJ2-1, with TRBD2 matching 8 bases. There are 17 residues in the CDR3. The junction had 9 bases not matched to a gene; V was cut back by 1 base and J by 4 bases. Germline V gene lookup returns CDR1 SGHTA and CDR2 FQGNSA. The CDR3 nucleotides are TGTGCCAGCAGCTTAGACGAGCGTAGCGGGACGTACAATGAGCAGTTCTTC. Translating gives CASSLDERSGTYNEQFF.

The rearrangement links TRBV6-4 to TRBJ1-1; 8 bases fit TRBD1. Per germline, CDR1 MRHNA and CDR2 SNTAGT. The CDR3 extends over 15 amino acids. Losses at the gene ends were 7 bases for V and 1 base for J; bases not matched to a gene: 8. The CDR3 region is CASTKTGTGNTEAFF. The CDR3 DNA reads TGTGCCAGCACTAAAACGGGGACAGGGAACACTGAAGCTTTCTTT.

The rearrangement uses TRBV5-4 and TRBJ1-2; 9 nucleotides match TRBD1. Trimming took 4 bases from V and 7 from J; bases not matched to a gene: 2. CDR1 and CDR2 (germline): SGHNT, YYREEE (reference sequence). The CDR3 is 12 residues long. Written as DNA, the CDR3 is TGTGCCAGCAGCAGGGACAGGGTTGGCTACACCTTC. It translates to CASSRDRVGYTF.

This clone appeared a single time. The chain joins TRBV27 to TRBJ2-1; 7 bases fit TRBD1. The germline V gene encodes CDR1 MNHEY and CDR2 SMNVEV (reference sequence). J gave up 9 bases and V 0 bases, and 11 bases lay outside the gene matches. The CDR3 length is 16 residues. CDR3 protein: CASSLSGQHYRGEQFF. The CDR3 DNA reads as TGTGCCAGCAGTTTATCCGGACAGCATTACAGGGGTGAGCAGTTCTTC.

The chain carries TRBV14 and TRBJ2-7, with 10 bases fitting TRBD1. The germline V gene encodes CDR1 SGHDN and CDR2 FVKESK. The CDR3 contains 14 residues. The J segment lost 4 bases and the V segment lost 4 bases, leaving 4 bases of the junction unmatched. The CDR3 spells CASSRPGQGYEQYF. The CDR3 DNA is TGTGCCAGCAGCCGACCGGGACAGGGGTACGAGCAGTACTTC.

This chain uses TRBV5-5 with TRBJ1-2; D is possibly TRBD1 (5 bases). The germline gives CDR1 SGHKS, CDR2 YYEKEE (reference sequence). The CDR3 has 14 residues. Trimming shortened V by 0 bases and J by 4 bases, and 10 bases separated the two germline ends. The CDR3 DNA is TGTGCCAGCAGCTTGGTCCCGGGGGGCTATGGCTACACCTTC. Translating gives CASSLVPGGYGYTF.

This chain connects TRBV11-1 to TRBJ1-1; weak D call: TRBD1 (5 bases). Germline loops: CDR1 SGHAT, CDR2 FQDESV (reference sequence). CDR3 length: 14 amino acids. Trimming pared 4 bases from V and 3 bases from J, leaving 12 bases between. CDR3 in amino acids: CASSSHRSDTEAFF. CDR3 in DNA: TGTGCCAGCAGCTCCCACAGGTCCGACACTGAAGCTTTCTTT.

J is TRBJ2-3 and V is TRBV27; 10 bases are shared with TRBD1. The V gene's germline CDR1 is MNHEY and CDR2 SMNVEV (reference sequence). The CDR3 spans 17 residues. The V gene end was trimmed by 2 bases and the J gene end by 1 base; junction bases not matched to a gene: 6. CDR3 sequence (DNA): TGTGCCAGCAGTTTAGGATCCGGGACAGGGGGCACAGATACGCAGTATTTT. This encodes CASSLGSGTGGTDTQYF.

The rearrangement links TRBV27 to TRBJ2-1; D might be TRBD2 (6 bases). Trimming removed 4 bases from V and 10 bases from J, with 20 bases in between. This CDR3 has 15 residues. From germline, CDR1 is MNHEY and CDR2 SMNVEV (reference sequence). CDR3 amino acids: CASSYGGAGLREQFF. The CDR3 DNA follows: TGTGCCAGCAGTTATGGAGGGGCGGGTTTACGGGAGCAGTTCTTC.

The chain links TRBV27 to TRBJ2-5; 10 positions match TRBD1. This CDR3 has 14 residues. V trimming: 6 bases; J trimming: 7 bases; junction bases outside the gene matches: 8. CDR1 MNHEY and CDR2 SMNVEV come from the germline V gene (reference sequence). CDR3 sequence: CASSPGTGVGTQYF. As DNA, the CDR3 is TGTGCCAGCAGCCCCGGGACAGGGGTTGGGACCCAGTACTTC.

Regarding this clone: Additional DNA sequences in this sample encode the identical CDR3. J is TRBJ1-1 and V is TRBV12-3 or TRBV12-4; D remains unclear. The CDR3 runs to 13 residues. V lost 3 bases and J 1 base, leaving 6 bases between the germline ends. The CDR3 bases are TGTGCCAGCAGTTTTGTCAGGAACACTGAAGCTTTCTTT. This translates into CASSFVRNTEAFF.

The rearrangement links TRBV7-2 to TRBJ2-7, with 10 nucleotides matching TRBD2. CDR3 length equals 14 residues. V gave up 7 bases and J gave up 0 bases; unmatched junction bases: 3. Germline V gene lookup returns CDR1 SGHTA and CDR2 FQGNSA. This CDR3 reads CASIPSGSSYEQYF. The CDR3 region has the DNA TGTGCCAGCATCCCTAGCGGGAGCTCCTACGAGCAGTACTTC. The full variable domain, rest sourced from reference TRBV7-2 and TRBJ2-7, is GAGVSQSPSNKVTEKGKDVELRCDPISGHTALYWYRQSLGQGLEFLIYFQGNSAPDKSGLPSDRFSAERTGGSVSTLTIQRTQQEDSAVYLCASIPSGSSYEQYFGPGTRLTVT.

In this sample, this clone turned up a few times. The V call is TRBV4-1, the J call TRBJ2-7, with TRBD2 matching 9 bases. V shed 0 bases, J shed 5 bases, and the junction held 11 bases outside the gene matches. Germline lookup yields CDR1 MGHRA and CDR2 YSYEKL. This CDR3 spans 17 amino acids. This CDR3 is CASSQDPTLAGIHEQYF. CDR3 coding DNA: TGCGCCAGCAGCCAAGACCCCACTCTAGCGGGAATACACGAGCAGTACTTC.

This clone was found once. The genes are TRBV27 and TRBJ1-2; perhaps TRBD1 as D (5 bases). CDR3 length: 13 residues. V dropped 4 bases and J dropped 2 bases, with 8 bases sitting between them. CDR1 and CDR2 from the germline V gene are MNHEY and SMNVEV (reference sequence). CDR3 region: CASSSAGNYGYTF. DNA of the CDR3: TGTGCCAGCAGTTCGGCAGGGAACTATGGCTACACCTTC.

This clone was recorded once. V is TRBV4-2 and J is TRBJ1-1; 8 nucleotides line up with TRBD1. The CDR3 spans 12 residues. The V gene end was trimmed by 1 base and the J gene end by 12 bases; junction bases not matched to a gene: 4. Germline CDR1 reads LGHNA; CDR2 reads YNFKEQ. The CDR3 here is CASSQGQGFSFF. In DNA, the CDR3 is TGTGCCAGCAGCCAAGGACAGGGGTTTTCTTTCTTT.

The rearrangement joins TRBV11-2 to TRBJ2-1; 7 nucleotides align to TRBD2. The CDR3 contains 13 residues. Per the germline V gene, CDR1 is SGHAT and CDR2 is FQNNGV. Germline trimming cut 1 base from V and 7 bases from J; bases unmatched to any gene: 1. CDR3 bases: TGTGCCAGCAGCTTAGGGACTAGAAATGAGCAGTTCTTC. Translating gives CASSLGTRNEQFF.

The chain employs TRBV6-2 or TRBV6-3 and TRBJ1-1; D is possibly TRBD1 (5 bases). Germline-derived CDR1 and CDR2 are MNHEY and SVGEGT. Between the trimmed V and J ends, which lost 2 bases and 4 bases, there was a span of 14 bases. CDR3 length: 15 amino acids. The CDR3 coding sequence is TGTGCCAGCAGTTACCGTGTGGGGCGCGGCACTGAAGCTTTCTTT. This gives the protein CASSYRVGRGTEAFF.

This clone is a singleton in its sample. The chain recombines TRBV5-1 with TRBJ1-5, with D tentatively TRBD1 (6 bases). V shed 5 bases and J shed 5 bases, with 17 bases lying between them. CDR3 size: 15 residues. Germline lookup yields CDR1 SGHRS and CDR2 YFSETQ. In DNA, the CDR3 is TGCGCCAGCAGGGTATCAGGGGAGCGACATCAGCCCCAGCATTTT. This codes for CASRVSGERHQPQHF.

The chain combines TRBV19 with TRBJ1-1, with a tentative D call TRBD1 (5 bases). The V end lost 8 bases, the J end lost 1 base, and 11 bases lay between the germline ends. CDR1 LNHDA and CDR2 SQIVND come from the germline V gene (reference sequence). The CDR3 runs 13 residues. CDR3 protein: CASLFGANTEAFF. The DNA for the CDR3 is TGTGCCAGTTTGTTTGGGGCGAACACTGAAGCTTTCTTT.

This sequence joins TRBV6-1 and TRBJ1-3; TRBD1 matches 7 bases. The V segment lost 7 bases and the J segment 1 base; nucleotides outside the gene matches: 7. This CDR3 is 15 amino acids long. Germline V gene sequence: CDR1 MNHNS, CDR2 SASEGT. The CDR3 bases are TGTGCCAGCACGGAACAGGGGCTGTCTGGAAACACCATATATTTT. Its protein product is CASTEQGLSGNTIYF.